What follows is one T cell receptor beta chain and its context. Its antigen is not identified. Diagnostic criteria defined recently for definite or probable disease were met by the Susac syndrome patients. These data belong to a study of CD8 T cells in Susac syndrome. Reverse transcription of roughly 0.5 to 1 ug RNA was performed with random hexamers. The CDR3 of TCR beta was amplified by immunoSEQ multiplex PCR across 54 Vbeta and 13 Jbeta. TCRdb re-derived calls from the immunoSEQ multiplex PCR reads in MiXCR, one entry per CDR3 protein. The sample has 95,000 to 150,000 distinct CDR3 sequences; more than 90% are singletons. Points from the study as a whole: The greatest CD8+ clonal expansion in Susac occurred in TEMRA cells and in active patients. Susac-specific public clones were found in both the total CD8+ and the CD8+ TEMRA repertoires, with sixteen in the former and about 5 in the latter.

Trimming cost V 5 bases and J 7 bases, with 13 bases left between them. CDR3 length: 13 residues. The receptor was isolated from a human donor with Susac syndrome. The source material was CD8+ T cells from PBMCs. The rearrangement links TRBV12-3 or TRBV12-4 to TRBJ2-3; no clear D gene. The CDR3 nucleotides read TGTGCCAGCAGTCTCTCCGAATACCATACGCAGTATTTT. Translating it yields CASSLSEYHTQYF.